These 11 T cell receptor beta chains were sequenced from one sample in a study of early T cells in non-severe SARS-CoV-2 infection. TCRdb re-called the 5' RACE reads with MiXCR, one entry per CDR3 protein. The sample records about 80,000 distinct CDR3 sequences, approximately 12% being singletons. The sample here was whole blood, taken at baseline. The receptor set was obtained from an adult who was a healthcare worker with PCR-confirmed SARS-CoV-2 infection or an uninfected control (not recorded which). The donor label of this sample is uncertain.

This clonotype has a count of ten or more. The CDR3 DNA reads as TGTGCCAGCAGCTACAGGGTAGGCAATCAGCCCCAGCATTTT. Its translation: CASSYRVGNQPQHF. This chain uses TRBV6-1 with TRBJ1-5; possibly TRBD1 for D (6 bases). Trimming removed 6 bases at V and 2 bases at J, with 11 bases between. This CDR3 spans 14 amino acids. The germline gives CDR1 MNHNS, CDR2 SASEGT.

This clonotype came up a few times. This chain joins TRBV11-2 and TRBJ2-1; D is possibly TRBD2 (6 bases). Germline-derived CDR1 and CDR2 are SGHAT and FQNNGV. Trimming shortened V by 4 bases and J by 8 bases, and 21 bases separated the two germline ends. The CDR3 covers 16 residues. CDR3 in amino acids: CASSSLLAPRAHEQFF. DNA for the CDR3: TGTGCCAGCAGCTCGTTACTAGCCCCACGGGCGCATGAGCAGTTCTTC.

This clonotype was counted ten times or more. The chain joins TRBV7-6 to TRBJ2-5; D uncertain. This CDR3 is 13 amino acids long. V lost 4 bases and J lost 4, with 10 bases in between. Germline CDR1 is SGHVS and CDR2 is FNYEAQ. CDR3 in amino acids: CASSYRLRETQYF. The DNA of the CDR3 is TGTGCCAGCAGCTATCGACTCCGAGAGACCCAGTACTTC.

This clonotype was seen a handful of times. V is TRBV5-1 and J is TRBJ1-1; the D gene is possibly TRBD1 (5 bases). CDR3 length: 16 amino acids. The V gene lost 1 base and the J gene lost 0 bases, with 13 bases spanning the gap. Germline lookup yields CDR1 SGHRS and CDR2 YFSETQ. CDR3 nucleotide sequence: TGCGCCAGCAGCTTGAAGACAGCGATTATGAACACTGAAGCTTTCTTT. Its translation is CASSLKTAIMNTEAFF.

This clonotype was seen many times. CDR3 in amino acids: CASSSGQVQETQYF. The CDR3 DNA is TGTGCCAGCAGTTCAGGACAGGTCCAAGAGACCCAGTACTTC. This chain uses TRBV12-3 or TRBV12-4 with TRBJ2-5, with TRBD1 matching 7 bases. J was trimmed by 1 base and V by 4 bases; bases with no gene match: 3. This CDR3 is built from 14 residues.

The rearrangement joins TRBV27 to TRBJ2-3; weak D call: TRBD1 (6 bases). Deletions cut 2 bases from V and 2 bases from J, with 8 bases between. CDR1 is MNHEY and CDR2 is SMNVEV in the germline V gene (reference sequence). The CDR3 length is 14 residues. The CDR3 DNA reads TGTGCCAGCAGTTTAAACAGGGTCACAGATACGCAGTATTTT. It encodes CASSLNRVTDTQYF.

V gene TRBV29-1 combines with J gene TRBJ2-5; D is uncertain. Between the trimmed V and J ends, which lost 2 bases and 2 bases, there was a span of 9 bases. The CDR3 extends over 13 amino acids. Germline CDR1 is SQVTM and CDR2 is ANQGSEA. Here the CDR3 reads CSVERSDQETQYF. CDR3 bases: TGCAGCGTTGAAAGGAGCGATCAAGAGACCCAGTACTTC.

This clonotype was seen a handful of times. V gene TRBV29-1 combines with J gene TRBJ1-1; the D is unclear. The CDR3 loop spans 14 amino acids. Per the germline V gene, CDR1 is SQVTM and CDR2 is ANQGSEA. V lost 6 bases and J lost 2, with 16 bases in between. In DNA form, the CDR3 reads TGCAGCGTAGAGCAAAGGGAGGGAAACACTGAAGCTTTCTTT. Its translation: CSVEQREGNTEAFF.

There are a few counts of this clonotype. The chain combines TRBV4-3 with TRBJ2-6; TRBD1 matches at 9 bases. The CDR3 totals 20 residues. In germline, CDR1 is LGHNA, CDR2 YSLEER. The ends lost 0 bases at V and 5 bases at J; junction bases unmatched: 14. The CDR3 protein is CASSQDRGGDRGSRANVLTF. The CDR3 nucleotides read TGCGCCAGCAGCCAAGATCGGGGCGGCGACAGGGGGTCGCGGGCCAACGTCCTGACTTTC.

V and J are TRBV6-2 or TRBV6-3 and TRBJ1-1; D is ambiguous. The ends were cut back, 5 bases at V and 1 base at J, with 11 bases in the middle. The CDR3 spans 14 residues. The V gene's germline CDR1 is MNHEY and CDR2 SVGEGT. The CDR3 reads CASSPPGRNTEAFF. The CDR3 DNA reads as TGTGCCAGCAGTCCCCCGGGTAGGAACACTGAAGCTTTCTTT.

This clonotype was detected ten times or more. The chain carries TRBV9 and TRBJ2-4; perhaps TRBD2 as D (6 bases). CDR3 length equals 14 residues. V shed 8 bases and J shed 0 bases, with 12 bases lying between them. Per the germline V gene, CDR1 is SGDLS and CDR2 is YYNGEE. The CDR3 DNA reads as TGTGCCAGTAATCGGGGGTTAGCCAAAAACATTCAGTACTTC. This codes for CASNRGLAKNIQYF. Looking up the rest from reference TRBV9 and TRBJ2-4 gives the full variable domain: DSGVTQTPKHLITATGQRVTLRCSPRSGDLSVYWYQQSLDQGLQFLIQYYNGEERAKGNILERFSAQQFPDLHSELNLSSLELGDSALYFCASNRGLAKNIQYFGAGTRLSVL.